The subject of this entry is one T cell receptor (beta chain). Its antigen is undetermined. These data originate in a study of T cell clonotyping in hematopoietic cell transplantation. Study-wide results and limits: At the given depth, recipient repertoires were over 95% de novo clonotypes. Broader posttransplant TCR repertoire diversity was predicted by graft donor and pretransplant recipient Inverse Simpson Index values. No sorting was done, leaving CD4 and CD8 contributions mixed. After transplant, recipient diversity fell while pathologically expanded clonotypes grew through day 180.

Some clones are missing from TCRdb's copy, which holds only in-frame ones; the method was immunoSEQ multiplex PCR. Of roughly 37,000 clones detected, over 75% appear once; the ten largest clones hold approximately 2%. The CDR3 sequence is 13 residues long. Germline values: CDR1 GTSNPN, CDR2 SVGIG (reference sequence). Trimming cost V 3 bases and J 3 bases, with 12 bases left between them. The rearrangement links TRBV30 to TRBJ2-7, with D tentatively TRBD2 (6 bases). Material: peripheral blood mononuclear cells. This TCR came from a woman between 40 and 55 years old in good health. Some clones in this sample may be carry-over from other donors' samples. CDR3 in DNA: TGTGCCTGGAGATCGGGACTCGACTACGAGCAGTACTTC. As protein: CAWRSGLDYEQYF.